The 18 T cell receptor beta chains given below trace back to one sample, sequenced in a study of blood T cells in healthy people across ages. A J-beta primer mix and a sample-barcoded 5' primer were used in a second PCR of roughly 6 to 11 cycles. From the 5' RACE reads, TCRdb called clonotypes with MiXCR, one entry per CDR3 protein. This sample has roughly 1,500,000 distinct CDR3 sequences; around 36% occur once, and the top ten carry roughly 12%. The specimen was blood. The receptors derive from a woman between 25 and 40 years old in good health.

This clonotype was counted a few times. The rearrangement links TRBV7-9 to TRBJ1-2; maybe TRBD1 (5 bases). The V end lost 4 bases, the J end lost 4 bases, and 16 bases lay between the germline ends. This CDR3 comprises 15 residues. Per the germline V gene, CDR1 is SEHNR and CDR2 is FQNEAQ (reference sequence). The CDR3 loop reads CASSSQRTGGYGYTF. CDR3 DNA: TGTGCCAGCAGCTCTCAAAGAACGGGGGGCTATGGCTACACCTTC.

The chain recombines TRBV6-1 with TRBJ2-2; maybe TRBD2 (5 bases). Germline CDR1 and CDR2: MNHNS and SASEGT. The CDR3 sequence is 12 residues long. Trimming took 7 bases from V and 6 from J, leaving 9 bases between them. The CDR3 spells CASTRASGELFF. In nucleotides, the CDR3 is TGTGCCAGCACGCGGGCTTCCGGGGAGCTGTTTTTT.

The sample holds a few counts of this clonotype. V usage is TRBV28 and J usage is TRBJ1-5, with 9 bases identical to TRBD1. V lost 6 bases and J lost 6; bases outside the gene matches: 6. There are 14 residues in the CDR3. The germline gives CDR1 MDHEN, CDR2 SYDVKM. For the CDR3, the DNA is TGTGCCAGCAGCCGGGACAGGGCATCTCAGCCCCAGCATTTT. This codes for CASSRDRASQPQHF.

The chain employs TRBV28 and TRBJ2-7; 7 bases line up with TRBD2. This CDR3 spans 15 amino acids. V was pared by 7 bases and J by 0 bases, with 9 bases of the junction left unmatched. Germline V gene data show CDR1 as MDHEN and CDR2 as SYDVKM. The CDR3: CASTLGDYSSYEQYF. For the CDR3, the DNA is TGTGCCAGCACCTTGGGGGACTACTCCTCCTACGAGCAGTACTTC.

In this sample, this clonotype turned up a few times. This chain links TRBV12-3 or TRBV12-4 with TRBJ2-5, with 7 positions matching TRBD2. The CDR3 totals 15 residues. With 3 bases clipped from V and 4 bases from J, the junction kept 8 bases outside the gene matches. CDR3 coding DNA: TGTGCCAGCAGTTTCAACGGGGGAGGGCGAGAGACCCAGTACTTC. It encodes CASSFNGGGRETQYF.

This clonotype was observed many times. The chain links TRBV20-1 to TRBJ2-7, with a weak D call TRBD2 (7 bases). CDR1 and CDR2 (germline): DFQATT, SNEGSKA (reference sequence). The CDR3 spans 14 residues. V lost 6 bases and J lost 3, with 18 bases in between. The CDR3: CSAAIGGRLYEQYF. The CDR3 DNA reads TGCAGTGCAGCCATCGGGGGGCGCCTCTACGAGCAGTACTTC.

The chain links TRBV7-2 to TRBJ2-7, with D perhaps matching TRBD2 (6 bases). The germline gives CDR1 SGHTA, CDR2 FQGNSA. Deletions cut 6 bases from V and 7 bases from J, with 19 bases between. The CDR3 runs 14 residues. In nucleotides, the CDR3 is TGTGCCAGCAGAAGCCAATCGGGAGCTTGGGAGCAGTACTTC. Its protein is CASRSQSGAWEQYF.

The rearrangement links TRBV7-6 to TRBJ1-1; maybe TRBD1 (6 bases). The V and J ends lost 5 bases and 7 bases respectively, with 17 bases between them. The V gene's germline CDR1 is SGHVS and CDR2 FNYEAQ. The CDR3 totals 14 residues. The CDR3 DNA is TGTGCCAGCAGCATCGCAGGGGAGTTGGTTGAAGCTTTCTTT. This gives the protein CASSIAGELVEAFF. The entire variable domain, with the rest obtained from reference TRBV7-6 and TRBJ1-1, is as follows: GAGVSQSPRYKVTKRGQDVALRCDPISGHVSLYWYRQALGQGPEFLTYFNYEAQQDKSGLPNDRFSAERPEGSISTLTIQRTEQRDSAMYRCASSIAGELVEAFFGQGTRLTVV.

V usage is TRBV3-1 and J usage is TRBJ2-1; TRBD2 agrees at 16 bases. The CDR3 extends over 16 amino acids. After removal of 1 base from V and 10 bases from J, the junction contained 4 bases not matched to a gene. CDR1 LGHDT and CDR2 YNNKEL come from the germline V gene (reference sequence). The CDR3: CASSQGGLAGGKEQFF. The CDR3 DNA sequence: TGTGCCAGCAGCCAAGGGGGACTAGCGGGGGGGAAGGAGCAGTTCTTC.

The chain carries TRBV5-5 and TRBJ2-7, with D tentatively TRBD1 (6 bases). This CDR3 region has 15 residues. The germline CDR1 and CDR2 sequences are SGHKS and YYEKEE (reference sequence). With 2 bases removed from V and 0 bases from J, the gap between germline ends came to 12 bases. The CDR3 reads CASSFDQGISYEQYF. CDR3 DNA: TGTGCCAGCAGCTTCGATCAGGGGATCTCCTACGAGCAGTACTTC.

This CDR3 is CASSGTSGRVPYF. The DNA for the CDR3 is TGTGCCAGCAGCGGAACTAGCGGGAGGGTTCCGTACTTC. The V and J genes are TRBV9 and TRBJ2-7; 13 bases agree with TRBD2. J gave up 12 bases and V 3 bases, and 6 bases lay outside the gene matches. From germline, CDR1 is SGDLS and CDR2 YYNGEE. The CDR3 is made up of 13 amino acids.

V is TRBV6-1 and J is TRBJ2-7; 7 nucleotides match TRBD1. Per the germline V gene, CDR1 is MNHNS and CDR2 is SASEGT. V lost 4 bases, J lost 1 base, and 10 bases stayed unmatched. CDR3 size: 16 residues. CDR3 region: CASSVPIGGQSYEQYF. For the CDR3, the DNA is TGTGCCAGCAGTGTCCCGATAGGGGGACAGTCCTACGAGCAGTACTTC.

The V gene is TRBV29-1, the J gene TRBJ2-7; D is uncertain. The length of the CDR3 is 13 residues. CDR1 is SQVTM, CDR2 ANQGSEA, per germline. Between the trimmed V and J ends, which lost 3 bases and 5 bases, there was a span of 14 bases. The DNA of the CDR3 is TGCAGCGTTGATTTGGCGGCCCGGGACGAGCAGTACTTC. Amino acids: CSVDLAARDEQYF.

This clonotype turned up a few times. J is TRBJ2-5 and V is TRBV6-5; TRBD1 matches 8 bases. The germline CDR1 and CDR2 sequences are MNHEY and SVGAGI. V shed 5 bases, J shed 11 bases, and the junction held 16 bases outside the gene matches. The CDR3 sequence is 15 residues long. In DNA, the CDR3 is TGTGCCAGCAGTAGGGTCCCGACAGGGGTTAGGGAGCAGTACTTC. Residues: CASSRVPTGVREQYF.

The chain employs TRBV20-1 and TRBJ2-7, with no clear D. Between the trimmed V and J ends, which lost 5 bases and 2 bases, there was a span of 13 bases. Looked up from germline, CDR1 is DFQATT and CDR2 is SNEGSKA (reference sequence). The CDR3 has 13 amino acids. Written as DNA, the CDR3 is TGCAGTGCTCGCCCCTGGGCGACCTACGAGCAGTACTTC. Its protein product is CSARPWATYEQYF.

This clonotype occurred a few times. This chain joins TRBV20-1 and TRBJ2-1; D is possibly TRBD2 (6 bases). Germline CDR1 reads DFQATT; CDR2 reads SNEGSKA (reference sequence). The CDR3 length is 13 residues. In nucleotides, the CDR3 is TGCACTGTTTCCGGGAGCTCCTACAATGAGCAGTTCTTC. Residues: CTVSGSSYNEQFF.

This clonotype was counted many times. V gene TRBV20-1 combines with J gene TRBJ2-7, with a tentative D call TRBD1 (5 bases). Trimming took off 8 bases at V and 1 base at J, with 15 bases between the two ends. CDR3 length: 13 amino acids. Looked up from germline, CDR1 is DFQATT and CDR2 is SNEGSKA (reference sequence). Here the CDR3 DNA reads TGCAGTCAACAGGCCCAACAATCCTACGAGCAGTACTTC. This gives the protein CSQQAQQSYEQYF.

Remarks on this clonotype: A much larger clone differs from this one at a single base, so this may be a read error. This sequence joins TRBV20-1 and TRBJ2-1; TRBD2 matches at 7 bases. Looked up from germline, CDR1 is DFQATT and CDR2 is SNEGSKA (reference sequence). V was pared by 5 bases and J by 8 bases, with 9 bases of the junction left unmatched. The CDR3 runs to 13 residues. The CDR3 nucleotides are TGCAGTGCTTTCTTAGCGGGTCGCGATGAGCAGTTCTTC. Translated, it gives CSAFLAGRDEQFF.